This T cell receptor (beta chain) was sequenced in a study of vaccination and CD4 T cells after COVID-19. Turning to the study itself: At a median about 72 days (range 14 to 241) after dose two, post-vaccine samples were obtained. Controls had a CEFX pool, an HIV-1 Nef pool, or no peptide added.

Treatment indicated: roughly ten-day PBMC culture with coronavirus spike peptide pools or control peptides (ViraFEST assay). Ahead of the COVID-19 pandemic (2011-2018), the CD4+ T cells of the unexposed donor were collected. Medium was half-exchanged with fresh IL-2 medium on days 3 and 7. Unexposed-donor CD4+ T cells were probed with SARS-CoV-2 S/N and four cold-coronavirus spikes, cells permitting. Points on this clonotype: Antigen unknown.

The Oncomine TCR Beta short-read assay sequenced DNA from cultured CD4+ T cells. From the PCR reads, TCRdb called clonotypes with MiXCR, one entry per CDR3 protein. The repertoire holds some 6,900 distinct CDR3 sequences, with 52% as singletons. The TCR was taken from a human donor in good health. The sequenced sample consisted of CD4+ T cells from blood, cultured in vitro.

CDR3 DNA: TGTGCCAGCAGTTCGGACACAGATACGCAGTATTTT. Translating gives CASSSDTDTQYF. The chain carries TRBV6-2 or TRBV6-3 and TRBJ2-3; D ambiguous. Trimming cost V 4 bases and J 2 bases, with 4 bases left between them. The CDR3 runs 12 residues. Germline V gene lookup returns CDR1 MNHEY and CDR2 SVGEGT.